The rows below give T cell receptor beta chains drawn from one sample of a study of T cell changes during pregnancy in multiple sclerosis. Assay used: immunoSEQ multiplex PCR; TCRdb lists only in-frame clones, some missing. The table includes approximately 52,000 clones, roughly 92% detected once. The sequenced sample was CD4+ T cells from peripheral blood mononuclear cells, obtained in the third trimester of pregnancy. Receptors were obtained from a female donor with multiple sclerosis, enrolled in a pregnancy study. Each CDR3 is given with its conserved first and last residue. A D gene is named only where the DNA matches it firmly. Clone size appears in some rows only: once, few, many, or a class for an expanded clone.

d_gene	v_gene	abundance	j_gene	CDR3nt	CDR3aa
TRBD1	TRBV7-9	NA	TRBJ1-2	TGTGCCAGCGGATCGGGACAGCGCGGCTACACCTTC	CASGSGQRGYTF
NA	TRBV7-9	NA	TRBJ2-1	TGTGCCAGCAGCTTAGCGGGAGCTAATGAGCAGTTCTTC	CASSLAGANEQFF
TRBD2	TRBV18	NA	TRBJ2-6	TGTGCCAGCTCACCGGGGGGGTCTGGGGCCAACGTCCTGACTTTC	CASSPGGSGANVLTF
NA	TRBV27	NA	TRBJ1-1	TGTGCCAGCAACCCTAAGGGGGTCGCTGAAGCTTTCTTT	CASNPKGVAEAFF
NA	TRBV20-1	NA	TRBJ2-3	TGCAGTTTGCCTATCTCGGGTACGCAGTATTTT	CSLPISGTQYF
NA	TRBV6-6	NA	TRBJ1-2	TGTGCCAGCAGTCCGCAATCCGGCGGCTATGGCTACACCTTC	CASSPQSGGYGYTF
NA	TRBV6-6	NA	TRBJ1-1	TGTGCCAGCAGTTACGGGGAGGCTCTGAACACTGAAGCTTTCTTT	CASSYGEALNTEAFF
TRBD1	TRBV19	NA	TRBJ1-1	TGTGCCAGTAGTAGCGACAGGGCGGGGAACACTGAAGCTTTCTTT	CASSSDRAGNTEAFF
NA	TRBV5-1	NA	TRBJ2-3	TGCGCCAGCAGCTTGGTAACTAGCCCAGATACGCAGTATTTT	CASSLVTSPDTQYF
NA	TRBV7-3	NA	TRBJ2-3	TGTGCCAGCAGCTTACGGGTAGGCACAGATACGCAGTATTTT	CASSLRVGTDTQYF
NA	TRBV5-4	NA	TRBJ2-7	TGTGCCAGCAGCAGCCTGCAGGGGCCGAACGAGCAGTACTTC	CASSSLQGPNEQYF
TRBD2	TRBV6-5	once	TRBJ2-1	TGTGCCAGCAGTTACTCGAAACCCCTAGCGGAGGAGCAGTTCTTC	CASSYSKPLAEEQFF
NA	TRBV29-1	NA	TRBJ2-5	TGCAGCGTCGGTCCTGGGGCCCCCCGGGAGACCCAGTACTTC	CSVGPGAPRETQYF
TRBD1	TRBV19	NA	TRBJ2-3	TGTGCCAGTAGTGACAGGGGAAGCACAGATACGCAGTATTTT	CASSDRGSTDTQYF
NA	TRBV7-6	NA	TRBJ1-6	TGTGCCAGCAGCGCAACACAGAGCTCCTATAATTCACCCCTCCACTTT	CASSATQSSYNSPLHF
TRBD2	TRBV2	NA	TRBJ2-7	TGTGCCAGCAGTTTGAAAAGCGGGGGAATGGGGTACGAGCAGTACTTC	CASSLKSGGMGYEQYF
TRBD2	TRBV4-2	NA	TRBJ2-7	TGTGCCAGCAGCCAAGATTTGGGAGCGGGAGACCCCTACGAGCAGTACTTC	CASSQDLGAGDPYEQYF
TRBD2	TRBV7-2	NA	TRBJ2-5	TGTGCCAGCAGCGAAAGAGGCGGGGGGGCGGGAGAGACCCAGTACTTC	CASSERGGGAGETQYF
TRBD2	TRBV6-5	NA	TRBJ2-3	TGTGCCAGCAGTAGGGGGCTAGCGGGAGGAGGGACGCAGTATTTT	CASSRGLAGGGTQYF
TRBD1	TRBV5-1	NA	TRBJ1-2	TGCGCCAGCAGCTTGGACGTTTCGGGGACAGCAAGTTACACCTTC	CASSLDVSGTASYTF
TRBD1	TRBV29-1	NA	TRBJ2-2	TGCAGCGTCGCGGACAGGGGCACCGGGGAGCTGTTTTTT	CSVADRGTGELFF
TRBD1	TRBV19	NA	TRBJ1-2	TGTGCCAGTAGTATAGCGCAGGGGGCCTATGGCTACACCTTC	CASSIAQGAYGYTF
NA	TRBV2	NA	TRBJ1-2	TGTGCCAGCAGTGAAGAGGTGTGGAAGGGGTATGGCTACACCTTC	CASSEEVWKGYGYTF
TRBD1	TRBV11-2	NA	TRBJ1-1	TGTGCCAGCAGCTCACAGGGGGCGACCACTGAAGCTTTCTTT	CASSSQGATTEAFF
NA	TRBV19	NA	TRBJ1-5	TGTGCCAGTAGTATGTGGGGGGGAGGTCAGCCCCAGCATTTT	CASSMWGGGQPQHF
NA	TRBV2	NA	TRBJ1-1	TGTGCCAGCAGCGCGTTAAGGAGCGAGACTGAAGCTTTCTTT	CASSALRSETEAFF
NA	TRBV21-1	NA	TRBJ1-1	TGTGCCAGCAGCCCCAATTCGACAGAGAACACTGAAGCTTTCTTT	CASSPNSTENTEAFF
NA	TRBV9	NA	TRBJ2-2	TGTGCCAGCAGCGTAGCGGTCGGGGAGCTGTTTTTT	CASSVAVGELFF
NA	TRBV2	NA	TRBJ1-1	TGTGCCAGCACCGGACAGCCGAACACTGAAGCTTTCTTT	CASTGQPNTEAFF
NA	TRBV25-1	NA	TRBJ1-2	TGTGCCAGCAGCCCTTACGGGGGGAACTATGGCTACACCTTC	CASSPYGGNYGYTF
TRBD1	TRBV5-1	NA	TRBJ1-4	TGCGCCAGCAGCTTTCAGCTTGCAGGGGGCGCGGGTGAAAAACTGTTTTTT	CASSFQLAGGAGEKLFF
NA	TRBV5-4	once	TRBJ1-2	TGTGCCAGCAGCTTGTACGCAGCGACGGCCTATGGCTACACCTTC	CASSLYAATAYGYTF
TRBD1	TRBV28	NA	TRBJ2-5	TGTGCCAGCAGTACCCGGACAGGGGGCTTAGAGACCCAGTACTTC	CASSTRTGGLETQYF
NA	TRBV7-3	NA	TRBJ1-2	TGTGCCAGCAGCTTAAATGTATCTGTGGGGTCGTGGGGCAGGGAGGGGGCTAACTATGGCTACACCTTC	CASSLNVSVGSWGREGANYGYTF
TRBD1	TRBV6-1	NA	TRBJ1-2	TGTGCCAGCAGCCTGACAGGGCCGGGCTATGGCTACACCTTC	CASSLTGPGYGYTF
NA	TRBV30	NA	TRBJ2-5	TGTGCCTGGAGTCCCCCACGGCGGCAAGAGACCCAGTACTTC	CAWSPPRRQETQYF
TRBD2	TRBV18	NA	TRBJ2-3	TGTGCCAGCTCCCAGGGACTAGCGGGAGGATCAGATACGCAGTATTTT	CASSQGLAGGSDTQYF
NA	TRBV6-1	NA	TRBJ2-5	TGTGCCATCCCAGGGACACACCAAGAGACCCAGTACTTC	CAIPGTHQETQYF
TRBD1	TRBV5-1	NA	TRBJ1-1	TGCGCCAGCAGCTTGGCGACGACAGGGGAAGCTTTCTTT	CASSLATTGEAFF
NA	TRBV29-1	NA	TRBJ1-3	TGCAGCGCGGGGGGCCGGGACACCATATATTTT	CSAGGRDTIYF
NA	TRBV7-3	NA	TRBJ1-5	TGTGCCAGCAGCTTTAACGAGTATAGTCAGCCCCAGCATTTT	CASSFNEYSQPQHF
NA	TRBV7-2	NA	TRBJ1-5	TGTGCCAGCAGCCCAGACGGGGGCAATCAGCCCCAGCATTTT	CASSPDGGNQPQHF
TRBD1	TRBV4-2	NA	TRBJ1-1	TGTGCCAGCAGCCAGGCCGGGCGGACAGGGCGGGGGAACACTGAAGCTTTCTTT	CASSQAGRTGRGNTEAFF
NA	TRBV4-1	NA	TRBJ2-1	TGCGCCAGCAGGGAAAATGCGGGACTGAGCTACAATGAGCAGTTCTTC	CASRENAGLSYNEQFF